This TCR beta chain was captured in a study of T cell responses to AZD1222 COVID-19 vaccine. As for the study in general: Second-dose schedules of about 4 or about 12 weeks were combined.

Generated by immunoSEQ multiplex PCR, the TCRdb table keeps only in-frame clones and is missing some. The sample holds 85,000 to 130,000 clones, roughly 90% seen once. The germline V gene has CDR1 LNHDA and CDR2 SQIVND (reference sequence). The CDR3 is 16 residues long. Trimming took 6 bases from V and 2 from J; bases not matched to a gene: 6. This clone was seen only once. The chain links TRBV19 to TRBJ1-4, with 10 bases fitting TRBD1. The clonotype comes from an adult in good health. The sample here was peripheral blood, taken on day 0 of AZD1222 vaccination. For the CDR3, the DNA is TGTGCCAGTAGAAGGGACAGGGGCTCCACTAATGAAAAACTGTTTTTT. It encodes CASRRDRGSTNEKLFF. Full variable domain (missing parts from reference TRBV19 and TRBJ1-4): DGGITQSPKYLFRKEGQNVTLSCEQNLNHDAMYWYRQDPGQGLRLIYYSQIVNDFQKGDIAEGYSVSREKKESFPLTVTSAQKNPTAFYLCASRRDRGSTNEKLFFGSGTQLSVL.